This T cell receptor (beta chain) was captured in a study of T cell clonality in common variable immunodeficiency. Profiled with immunoSEQ multiplex PCR; TCRdb holds only in-frame clones, not every one. The sample is made up of roughly 30,000 clones, none counted only once. Heparinized whole blood, about 4.5 to 8.5 ml, came from each donor. Trimming left V 2 bases short and J 7 bases short, with 17 bases between. Germline CDR1 SGHTA, CDR2 FQGTGA. This CDR3 contains 15 residues. Ten or more counts support this clone. The CDR3 is cut off 3 residues early in the read; its end comes from the germline J gene.

Sequenced: peripheral blood mononuclear cells. The rearrangement uses TRBV7-3 and TRBJ1-2; D may be TRBD1 (5 bases). This clonotype originated in a person aged 18 to 70 in good health. The covered CDR3 bases are TGTGCCAGCAGCTTAGGAGGGGCCTCCTTAGTTGGC. Translated: CASSLGGASLVG. The CDR3, in full, reads CASSLGGASLVGYTF.